A selection of T cell receptor beta chains follows, all from one sample in a study of early stage breast cancer tumors. TCRdb keeps only in-frame clones here, not all; method: immunoSEQ multiplex PCR. The sample records 45,000 to 65,000 clones, approximately 78% being singletons. The specimen sequenced was blood. Receptors were obtained from a person aged 35 to 50 with breast cancer. Both conserved end residues are part of each CDR3. A D gene is named only where the DNA matches it firmly. Clone size, where shown, is once, few, many, or a class for clones that have expanded.

D	V	J	size	DNA	CDR3
NA	TRBV10-3	TRBJ2-2	NA	TGTGCCATCAGTGAGTCCCTAGCGAGCACCGGGGAGCTGTTTTTT	CAISESLASTGELFF
NA	TRBV7-2	TRBJ2-3	once	TGTGCCAGCAGCCCGTTCGGGACAGATACGCAGTATTTT	CASSPFGTDTQYF
NA	TRBV5-1	TRBJ2-5	NA	TGCGCCAGCAGCTCATCCGCCGGAGAGACCCAGTACTTC	CASSSSAGETQYF
TRBD1	TRBV7-9	TRBJ1-1	NA	TGTGCCAGCAGCTGGGGAAGAGACAGGGCTACTGAAGCTTTCTTT	CASSWGRDRATEAFF
TRBD2	TRBV5-4	TRBJ2-3	NA	TGTGCCAGCAGCTTGGACGCGGGAGGGACAGATACGCAGTATTTT	CASSLDAGGTDTQYF
NA	TRBV4-1	TRBJ1-5	NA	TGCGCCAGCAGCCGGACGGAAGGCAACAATCAGCCCCAGCATTTT	CASSRTEGNNQPQHF
NA	TRBV5-4	TRBJ2-3	NA	TGTGCCAGCAGCTTCGAGACTAGTTCTGATACGCAGTATTTT	CASSFETSSDTQYF
TRBD2	TRBV9	TRBJ2-1	medium-sized	TGTGCCAGCAGCGGCTTAGCGGGGGGCTCCTACAATGAGCAGTTCTTC	CASSGLAGGSYNEQFF
NA	TRBV5-5	TRBJ1-2	few	TGTGCCAGCAGCTTGGACGGAGCTAACTATGGCTACACCTTC	CASSLDGANYGYTF
NA	TRBV2	TRBJ1-1	NA	TGTGCCAGCAGCGAGTCCTATGAAGCTTTCTTT	CASSESYEAFF
NA	TRBV5-1	TRBJ2-5	few	TGCGCCAGCAGTCCACAGTTTAGGGAGACCCAGTACTTC	CASSPQFRETQYF
TRBD1	TRBV7-9	TRBJ2-7	NA	TGTGCCAGCAGCTTGGCGGACAGGGATTACGAGCAGTACTTC	CASSLADRDYEQYF
NA	TRBV5-1	TRBJ2-1	once	TGCGCCAGCAGCCCCGGACTCGTGAGCTCCTACAATGAGCAGTTCTTC	CASSPGLVSSYNEQFF
NA	TRBV6-5	TRBJ1-1	NA	TGTGCCAGCAGTTACTCGGGGAGGAGGACTGAAGCTTTCTTT	CASSYSGRRTEAFF
NA	TRBV2	TRBJ1-2	few	TGTGCCAGCAGTGAAAGGTCGGGGGGCGGCTACACCTTC	CASSERSGGGYTF
TRBD1	TRBV25-1	TRBJ1-4	NA	TGTGCCAGCAGCCAGGGGGGGCCTAATGAAAAACTGTTTTTT	CASSQGGPNEKLFF